This T cell receptor beta chain comes out of a study of blood T cell repertoires in COVID-19. From germline, CDR1 is LGHNA and CDR2 YNFKEQ. Between the trimmed V and J ends, which lost 0 bases and 3 bases, there was a span of 8 bases. The CDR3 covers 14 residues. The study counted Cohort 3 donors as recovered given two negative PCRs, clearance, or symptom resolution. Sequencing was performed with immunoSEQ multiplex PCR; in TCRdb, only in-frame clones are kept and a portion is missing. The sample has roughly 330,000 clones, about 90% seen once; the top ten hold approximately 5%. This sequence was found in a woman in her 30s who had recovered from COVID-19. The genes are TRBV4-2 and TRBJ2-5; D perhaps matches TRBD2 (5 bases). The sample comprised PBMCs or T cells enriched from blood (not recorded which). The CDR3 protein is CASSQDPAEETQYF. CDR3 DNA sequence: TGTGCCAGCAGCCAAGATCCAGCGGAAGAGACCCAGTACTTC.